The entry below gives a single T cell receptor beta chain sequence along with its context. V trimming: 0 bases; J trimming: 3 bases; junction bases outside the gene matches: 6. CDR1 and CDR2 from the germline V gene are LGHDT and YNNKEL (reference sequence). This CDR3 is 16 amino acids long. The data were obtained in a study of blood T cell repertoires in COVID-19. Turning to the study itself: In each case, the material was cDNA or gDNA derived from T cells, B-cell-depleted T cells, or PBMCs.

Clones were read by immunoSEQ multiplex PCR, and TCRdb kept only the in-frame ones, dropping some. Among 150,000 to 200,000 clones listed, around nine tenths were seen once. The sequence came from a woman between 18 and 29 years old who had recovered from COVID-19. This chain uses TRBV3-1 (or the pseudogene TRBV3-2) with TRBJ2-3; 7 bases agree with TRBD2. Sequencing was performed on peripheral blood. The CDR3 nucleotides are TGTGCCAGCAGCCAAGATATACGGGAGGATACAGATACGCAGTATTTT. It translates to CASSQDIREDTDTQYF.